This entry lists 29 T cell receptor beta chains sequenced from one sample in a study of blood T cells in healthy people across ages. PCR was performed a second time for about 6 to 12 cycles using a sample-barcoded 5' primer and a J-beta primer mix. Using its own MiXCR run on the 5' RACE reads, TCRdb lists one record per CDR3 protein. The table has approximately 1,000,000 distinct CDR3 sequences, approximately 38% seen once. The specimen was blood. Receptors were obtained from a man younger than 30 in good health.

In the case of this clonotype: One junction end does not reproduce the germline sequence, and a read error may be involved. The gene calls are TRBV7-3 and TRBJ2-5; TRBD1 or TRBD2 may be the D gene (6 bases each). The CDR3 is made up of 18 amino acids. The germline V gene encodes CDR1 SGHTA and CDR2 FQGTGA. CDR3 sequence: CAGSLFPPGTRGNNEQYF. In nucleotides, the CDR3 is TGTGCCGGCAGCTTATTCCCCCCCGGGACACGGGGGAACAATGAGCAGTACTTC.

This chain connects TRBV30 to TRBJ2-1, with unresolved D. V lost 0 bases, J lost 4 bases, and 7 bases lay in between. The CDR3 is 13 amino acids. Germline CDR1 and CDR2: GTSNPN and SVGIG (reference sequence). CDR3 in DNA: TGTGCCTGGAGTGTACTAAGGTACAATGAGCAGTTCTTC. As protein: CAWSVLRYNEQFF.

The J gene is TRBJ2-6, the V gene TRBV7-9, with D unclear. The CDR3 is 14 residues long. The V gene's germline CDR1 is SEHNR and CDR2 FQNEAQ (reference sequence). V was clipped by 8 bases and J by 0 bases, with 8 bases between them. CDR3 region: CASLWSSGANVLTF. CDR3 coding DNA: TGTGCCAGCTTATGGAGCTCTGGGGCCAACGTCCTGACTTTC.

This CDR3 is CASSLAGRDGSTEAFF. The CDR3 DNA sequence: TGTGCCAGCAGCTTAGCGGGGAGGGACGGGAGCACTGAAGCTTTCTTT. This chain joins TRBV7-2 and TRBJ1-1; possibly TRBD1 for D (5 bases). The CDR3 covers 16 residues. Germline V gives CDR1 SGHTA, CDR2 FQGNSA. Trimming removed 0 bases at V and 4 bases at J, with 15 bases between.

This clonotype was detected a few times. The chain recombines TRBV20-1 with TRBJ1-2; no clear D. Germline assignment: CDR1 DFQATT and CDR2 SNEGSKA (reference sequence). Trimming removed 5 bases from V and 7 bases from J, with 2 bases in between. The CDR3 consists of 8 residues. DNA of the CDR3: TGCAGTGCTCCTGGCTACACCTTC. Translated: CSAPGYTF.

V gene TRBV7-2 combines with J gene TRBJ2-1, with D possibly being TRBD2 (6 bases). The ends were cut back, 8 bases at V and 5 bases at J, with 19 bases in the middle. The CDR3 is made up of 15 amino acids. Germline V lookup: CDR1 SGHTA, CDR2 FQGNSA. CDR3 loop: CASSWAGTVHNEQFF. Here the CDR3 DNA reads TGTGCCAGCTCTTGGGCCGGGACTGTTCACAATGAGCAGTTCTTC.

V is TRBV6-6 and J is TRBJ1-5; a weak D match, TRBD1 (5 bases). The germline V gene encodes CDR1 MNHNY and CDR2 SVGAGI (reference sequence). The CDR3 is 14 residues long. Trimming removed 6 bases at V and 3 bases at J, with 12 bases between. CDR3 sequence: CASRKGQVNQPQHF. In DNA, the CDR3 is TGTGCCAGCAGAAAAGGACAAGTCAATCAGCCCCAGCATTTT.

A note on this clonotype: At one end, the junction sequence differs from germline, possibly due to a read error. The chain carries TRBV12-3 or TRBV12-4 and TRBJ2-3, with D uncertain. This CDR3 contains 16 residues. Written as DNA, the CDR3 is TGTGCCAACAGTTTTGGCGCCACCGTTAGCACAGATACGCAGTATTTT. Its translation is CANSFGATVSTDTQYF.

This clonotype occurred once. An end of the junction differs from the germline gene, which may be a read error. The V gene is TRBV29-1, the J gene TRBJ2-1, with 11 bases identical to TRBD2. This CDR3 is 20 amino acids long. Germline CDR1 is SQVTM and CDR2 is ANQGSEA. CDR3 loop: CSVEDSGASGGLSSYNERYF. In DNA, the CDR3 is TGCAGCGTTGAAGATTCGGGGGCTAGCGGGGGGCTGAGCTCCTACAATGAGCGGTACTTC.

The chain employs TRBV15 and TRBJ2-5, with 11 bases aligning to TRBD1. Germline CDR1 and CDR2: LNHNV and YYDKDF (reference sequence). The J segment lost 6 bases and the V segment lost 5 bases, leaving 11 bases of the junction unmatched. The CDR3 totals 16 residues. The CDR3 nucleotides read TGTGCCACCAGCGAAAAGACCGGGACAGGGGGACAGACCCAGTACTTC. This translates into CATSEKTGTGGQTQYF.

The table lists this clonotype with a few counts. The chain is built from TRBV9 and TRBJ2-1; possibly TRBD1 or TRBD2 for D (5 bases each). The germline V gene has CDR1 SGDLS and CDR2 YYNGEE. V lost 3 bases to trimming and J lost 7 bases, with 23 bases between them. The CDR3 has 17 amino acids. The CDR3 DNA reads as TGTGCCAGCAGCGACGTCCCGAGGACAACAAGGAGGAATGAGCAGTTCTTC. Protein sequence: CASSDVPRTTRRNEQFF. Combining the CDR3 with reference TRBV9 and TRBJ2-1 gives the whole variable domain DSGVTQTPKHLITATGQRVTLRCSPRSGDLSVYWYQQSLDQGLQFLIQYYNGEERAKGNILERFSAQQFPDLHSELNLSSLELGDSALYFCASSDVPRTTRRNEQFFGPGTRLTVL.

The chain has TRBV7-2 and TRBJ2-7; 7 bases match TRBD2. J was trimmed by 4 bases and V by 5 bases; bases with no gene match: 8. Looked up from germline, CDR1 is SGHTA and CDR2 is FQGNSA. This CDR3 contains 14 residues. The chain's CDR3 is CASSPGGSMYEQYF. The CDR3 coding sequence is TGTGCCAGCAGCCCCGGCGGGAGTATGTACGAGCAGTACTTC.

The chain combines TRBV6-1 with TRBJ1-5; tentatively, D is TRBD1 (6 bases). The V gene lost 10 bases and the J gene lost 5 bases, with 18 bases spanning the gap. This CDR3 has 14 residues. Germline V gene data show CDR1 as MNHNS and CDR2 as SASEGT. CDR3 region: CAIAGTPWDQPQHF. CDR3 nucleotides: TGTGCCATCGCCGGGACACCGTGGGATCAGCCCCAGCATTTT.

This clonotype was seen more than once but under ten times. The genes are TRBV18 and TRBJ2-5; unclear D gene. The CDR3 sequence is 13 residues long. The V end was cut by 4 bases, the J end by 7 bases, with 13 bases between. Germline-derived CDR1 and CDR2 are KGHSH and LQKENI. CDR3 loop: CASSRDVKGTQYF. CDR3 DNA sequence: TGTGCCAGCTCACGGGATGTAAAGGGGACCCAGTACTTC.

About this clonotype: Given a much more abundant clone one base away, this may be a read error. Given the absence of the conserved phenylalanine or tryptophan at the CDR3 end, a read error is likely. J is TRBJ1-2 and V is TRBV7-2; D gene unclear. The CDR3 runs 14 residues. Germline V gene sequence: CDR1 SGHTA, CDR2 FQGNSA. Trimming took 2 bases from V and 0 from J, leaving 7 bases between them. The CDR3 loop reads CASSLRRTNYGYTI. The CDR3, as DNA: TGTGCCAGCAGCTTACGACGGACTAACTATGGCTACACCATC.

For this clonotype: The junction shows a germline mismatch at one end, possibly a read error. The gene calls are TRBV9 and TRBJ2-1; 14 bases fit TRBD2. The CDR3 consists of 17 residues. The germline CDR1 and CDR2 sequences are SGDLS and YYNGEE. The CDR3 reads CASSGGLAGALYKEQFF. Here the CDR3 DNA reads TGTGCCAGCAGCGGGGGACTAGCGGGGGCCTTATACAAGGAGCAGTTCTTC. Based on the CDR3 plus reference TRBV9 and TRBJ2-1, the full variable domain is DSGVTQTPKHLITATGQRVTLRCSPRSGDLSVYWYQQSLDQGLQFLIQYYNGEERAKGNILERFSAQQFPDLHSELNLSSLELGDSALYFCASSGGLAGALYKEQFFGPGTRLTVL.

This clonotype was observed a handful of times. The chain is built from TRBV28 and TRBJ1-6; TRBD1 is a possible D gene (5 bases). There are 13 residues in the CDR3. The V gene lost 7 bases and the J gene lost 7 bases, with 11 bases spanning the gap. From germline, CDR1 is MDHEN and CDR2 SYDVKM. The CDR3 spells CASNNKGNSPLHF. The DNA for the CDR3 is TGTGCCAGCAACAATAAGGGGAATTCACCCCTCCACTTT.

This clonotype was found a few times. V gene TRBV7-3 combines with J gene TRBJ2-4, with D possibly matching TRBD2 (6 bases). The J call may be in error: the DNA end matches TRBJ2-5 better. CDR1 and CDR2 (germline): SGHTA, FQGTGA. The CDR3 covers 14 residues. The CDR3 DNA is TGTGCCAGCAGTCCCGGGAGTCAACAAGAGACCCAGTACTTC. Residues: CASSPGSQQETQYF.

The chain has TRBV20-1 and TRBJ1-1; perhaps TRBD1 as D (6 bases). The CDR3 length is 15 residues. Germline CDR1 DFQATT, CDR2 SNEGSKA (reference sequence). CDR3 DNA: TGCAGGGGGGCGGCAGGGACGTCTAGGAACACTGAAGCTTTCTTT. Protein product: CRGAAGTSRNTEAFF.

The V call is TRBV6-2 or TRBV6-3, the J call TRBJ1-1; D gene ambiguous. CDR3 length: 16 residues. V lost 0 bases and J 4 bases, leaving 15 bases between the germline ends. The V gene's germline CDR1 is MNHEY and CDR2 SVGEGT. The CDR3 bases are TGTGCCAGCAGTTACTCGACTTGGCCTCTGAGCACTGAAGCTTTCTTT. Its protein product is CASSYSTWPLSTEAFF.

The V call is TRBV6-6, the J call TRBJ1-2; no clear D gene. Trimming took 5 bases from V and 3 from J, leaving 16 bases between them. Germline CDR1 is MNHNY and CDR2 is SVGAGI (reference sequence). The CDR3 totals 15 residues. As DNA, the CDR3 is TGTGCCAGCAGTCCTCTCCCGGGCCGCTACTATGGCTACACCTTC. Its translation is CASSPLPGRYYGYTF.

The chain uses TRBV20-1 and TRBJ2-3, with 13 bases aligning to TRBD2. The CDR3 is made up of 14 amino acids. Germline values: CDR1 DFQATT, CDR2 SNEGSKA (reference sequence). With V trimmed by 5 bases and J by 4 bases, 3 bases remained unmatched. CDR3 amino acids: CSAQLAGGSDTQYF. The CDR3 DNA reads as TGCAGTGCTCAACTAGCGGGGGGGTCAGATACGCAGTATTTT.

CDR3 in DNA: TGCAGTGCCCCCGGGACTAGTGGTAACGAGCAGTACTTC. Translating it yields CSAPGTSGNEQYF. The chain carries TRBV20-1 and TRBJ2-7; the match to TRBD2 covers 8 bases. Per the germline V gene, CDR1 is DFQATT and CDR2 is SNEGSKA (reference sequence). The J segment lost 5 bases and the V segment lost 6 bases, leaving 9 bases of the junction unmatched. The CDR3 loop spans 13 amino acids.

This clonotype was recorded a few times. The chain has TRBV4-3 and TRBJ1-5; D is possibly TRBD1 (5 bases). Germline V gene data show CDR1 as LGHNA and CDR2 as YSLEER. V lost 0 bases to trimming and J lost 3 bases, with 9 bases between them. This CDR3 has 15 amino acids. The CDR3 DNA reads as TGCGCCAGCAGCCAAGACCGGACAAACAATCAGCCCCAGCATTTT. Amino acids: CASSQDRTNNQPQHF.

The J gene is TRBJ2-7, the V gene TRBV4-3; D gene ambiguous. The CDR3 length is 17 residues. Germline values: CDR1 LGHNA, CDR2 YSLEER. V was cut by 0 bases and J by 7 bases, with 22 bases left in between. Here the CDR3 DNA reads TGCGCCAGCAGCCAAGATACAAGAACATATCCCCCCAATGAGCAGTACTTC. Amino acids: CASSQDTRTYPPNEQYF.

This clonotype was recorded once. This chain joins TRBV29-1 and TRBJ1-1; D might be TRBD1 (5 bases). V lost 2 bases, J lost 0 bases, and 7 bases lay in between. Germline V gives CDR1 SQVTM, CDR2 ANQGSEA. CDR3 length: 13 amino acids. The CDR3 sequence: CSVEYRMNTEAFF. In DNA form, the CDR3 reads TGCAGCGTTGAATACAGGATGAACACTGAAGCTTTCTTT. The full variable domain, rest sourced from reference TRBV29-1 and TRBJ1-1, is SAVISQKPSRDICQRGTSLTIQCQVDSQVTMMFWYRQQPGQSLTLIATANQGSEATYESGFVIDKFPISRPNLTFSTLTVSNMSPEDSSIYLCSVEYRMNTEAFFGQGTRLTVV.

The chain's CDR3 is CASSIVFDSAKLYGYTF. The CDR3 bases are TGTGCCAGCAGCATTGTCTTTGACAGCGCAAAACTCTATGGCTACACCTTC. This chain connects TRBV5-6 to TRBJ1-2, with a weak D call TRBD1 (5 bases). Germline V gene data show CDR1 as SGHDT and CDR2 as YYEEEE. The ends were cut back, 4 bases at V and 4 bases at J, with 23 bases in the middle. This CDR3 spans 17 amino acids.

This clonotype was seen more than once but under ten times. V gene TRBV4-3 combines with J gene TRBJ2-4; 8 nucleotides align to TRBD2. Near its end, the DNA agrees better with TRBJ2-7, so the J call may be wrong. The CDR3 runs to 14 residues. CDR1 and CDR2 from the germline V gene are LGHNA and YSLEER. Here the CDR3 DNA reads TGCGCCAGCAGCCACGCCGGGACTAGCTACGAGCAGTACTTC. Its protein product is CASSHAGTSYEQYF.

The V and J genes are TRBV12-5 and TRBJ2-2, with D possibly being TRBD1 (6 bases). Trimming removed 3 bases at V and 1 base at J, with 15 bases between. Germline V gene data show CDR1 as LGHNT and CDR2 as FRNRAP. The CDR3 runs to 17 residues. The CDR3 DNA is TGTGCTAGTGGTTTACCGACAGGAGAAGTGAACACCGGGGAGCTGTTTTTT. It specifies CASGLPTGEVNTGELFF.